This TCR beta chain originates from a study of beta chain features in type 1 diabetes (dated by TCRdb to between 2018 and 2020). About the investigation overall: Patients and healthy donors did not differ in mean age, gender distribution, total cell number or subset yield. Across all samples, around 100 million sorted cells were examined, and cell number per subset correlated strongly with RNA yield. In the study, recently diagnosed type 1 diabetes patients and matched healthy donors were compared on the TCRB repertoires of their sorted circulating CD4+ T cell subsets. Regulatory and stem cell-like memory subsets were obtained from only 8 patients and roughly 8 healthy donors, while naive and central memory subsets were obtained from all 30 or so donors. The paper's findings and limits, for the study overall: PCR might favor shorter templates, but patient and control samples were amplified and corrected together, so any skew would affect both groups equally. Because cDNA was sequenced instead of genomic DNA, activated cells with high expression could be over-represented, although the groups did not differ in activation or CD3 levels. Because small numbers of individuals were included in the HLA sub-analyses, any influence of HLA type on TCRB rearrangement was left unresolved. At VDJ recombination sites, type 1 diabetes patients had fewer insertions and more deleted nucleotides, which implies abnormalities in thymic rearrangement. Naive, central memory and regulatory TCRB repertoires appeared to be more alike among patients than among healthy donors. A moderate but significant shortening of TCRB CDR3 length was observed in type 1 diabetes patients in all four CD4+ subsets.

From a lookup of the germline V gene, CDR1 and CDR2 are SGHAT and FQNNGV. Germline trimming amounts to 4 bases on V and 7 bases on J, with 19 as the count of junction bases outside the gene matches. The CDR3 numbers 18 residues from cysteine through phenylalanine. Only CDR3 DNA is held: 54 bases, read in frame from base 1. This clone was seen more than once but under ten times. Its target antigen remains unknown. Base qualities are not provided; no much larger clone lies one nucleotide away. From each donor, a single peripheral blood sample of about 120 mL on average was drawn into heparinised tubes. Using a panel that included CD45RO, CCR7, CD25, CD127, CD95 and CD27, naive, central memory, regulatory and stem cell-like memory CD4+ T cells were sorted on a BD FACSAria II. All sorted populations exceeded 95% purity. PBMCs were isolated right away by Lymphoprep density gradient centrifugation and were stained directly, without culture. So that batch effects would be minimized, each experiment stained and sorted samples in pairs, pairing one healthy donor with one patient.

The entire isolated RNA was reverse transcribed using the High Capacity cDNA Reverse Transcription Kit, and thus expressed TCRB transcripts were sequenced. Naive, central memory and regulatory T cell samples underwent deep immunoSEQ sequencing, averaging about 3.57 million total reads per sample. Sorted cells were lysed in RLT buffer and RNA was extracted with DNase-treated RNeasy Micro or Mini kits, depending on cell number. Each cell subset was processed separately to prevent cross-contamination, with patient and healthy donor samples processed together. Using the immunoSEQ multiplex PCR, TCRB sequences were amplified from cDNA into 87-bp fragments spanning the CDR3 region. The amplicons were sequenced using the Illumina HiSeq platform. The study's own analysis went as follows. PCR bias was computationally corrected using synthetic template baselines, reads within Hamming distance 2 were collapsed, and singletons that could not be merged were discarded. Reads were aligned to IMGT to assign V, D and J genes, CDR3 length, and insertions or deletions at six rearrangement sites. Clonotype counts were normalized to sorted cell number within each subset before computing true diversity and Gini coefficients with the tcR R package. The overlap coefficient, calculated on TCRB nucleotide sequences, was used to measure repertoire sharing. The immuneACCESS repertoire file appears here via TCRdb, limited to in-frame rearrangements. These files lack a portion of the clones; in checked studies, under half of the deficit traces to unresolved V genes, and the cause of the others is not known. The V and J calls and clone size were taken over from that table, and D and trimming were inferred from the DNA. The sample profile shows 150,000 to 190,000 clones; approximately 10% of them were found once. 0.45% to 0.5% of the sample is in the top ten clones.

This TCR came from a man younger than 45 with type 1 diabetes. The chain uses TRBV11-2 and TRBJ2-3; the junction holds 8 bases that match TRBD2. Source material: central memory CD4+ T cells from blood. DNA sequence: TGTGCCAGCAGCTCCCGCACGTCGTTCGGGAGGGCCATAAATACGCAGTATTTT. It is translated as CASSSRTSFGRAINTQYF. The reference TRBV11-2 and TRBJ2-3 proteins fill in what lies around the CDR3, so the full variable domain reads EAGVAQSPRYKIIEKRQSVAFWCNPISGHATLYWYQQILGQGPKLLIQFQNNGVVDDSQLPKDRFSAERLKGVDSTLKIQPAKLEDSAVYLCASSSRTSFGRAINTQYFGPGTRLTVL.